Below are 29 T cell receptor beta chains sequenced from a single sample in a study of cytomegalovirus exposure and HLA in healthy donors. This table comes from immunoSEQ multiplex PCR, and its TCRdb copy is limited to in-frame clones, with some not included. The table lists tens of thousands of clones, 94% of them singletons, with 0.63% in the top ten. Sequenced: PBMCs. These TCRs come from a woman aged 18-35 years in good health and CMV-seronegative.

The chain combines TRBV28 with TRBJ1-1; no reliable D call. Germline CDR1 MDHEN, CDR2 SYDVKM. The V end lost 7 bases, the J end lost 5 bases, and 17 bases lay between the germline ends. This CDR3 comprises 14 residues. For the CDR3, the DNA is TGTGCCAGCACCTTCTCCCTGTCGGGGACTGAAGCTTTCTTT. Translated: CASTFSLSGTEAFF. Full variable domain (rest looked up from reference TRBV28 and TRBJ1-1): DVKVTQSSRYLVKRTGEKVFLECVQDMDHENMFWYRQDPGLGLRLIYFSYDVKMKEKGDIPEGYSVSREKKERFSLILESASTNQTSMYLCASTFSLSGTEAFFGQGTRLTVV.

This clone appeared a single time. This chain connects TRBV30 to TRBJ1-2, with 8 bases matching TRBD1. Germline V gives CDR1 GTSNPN, CDR2 SVGIG (reference sequence). The CDR3 spans 13 residues. V trimming: 3 bases; J trimming: 4 bases; junction bases outside the gene matches: 4. CDR3 nucleotides: TGTGCCTGGAGCGAAGGGACAGGCTATGGCTACACCTTC. It encodes CAWSEGTGYGYTF.

The chain recombines TRBV7-3 with TRBJ2-1; D unclear. The length of the CDR3 is 12 residues. Trimming cost V 4 bases and J 10 bases, with 11 bases left between them. CDR1 is SGHTA, CDR2 FQGTGA, per germline. The CDR3 DNA sequence: TGTGCCAGCAGCTCCCCCGGGTTGGAGCAGTTCTTC. It codes for CASSSPGLEQFF.

At least ten counts were recorded for this clone. The gene calls are TRBV4-3 and TRBJ2-6, with 12 bases lining up with TRBD2. From germline, CDR1 is LGHNA and CDR2 YSLEER. V lost 3 bases, J lost 0 bases, and 3 bases stayed unmatched. This CDR3 has 18 amino acids. Here the CDR3 DNA reads TGCGCCAGCAGCCACAGGACTAGCGGGACCTCTGGGGCCAACGTCCTGACTTTC. Translated, it gives CASSHRTSGTSGANVLTF.

This rearrangement joins TRBV28 to TRBJ1-2; D call uncertain. V gave up 5 bases and J gave up 3 bases, with 16 bases separating them. Germline V lookup: CDR1 MDHEN, CDR2 SYDVKM. There are 15 residues in the CDR3. As DNA, the CDR3 is TGTGCCAGCAGTCACGCGAAGACTGGCTACTATGGCTACACCTTC. This codes for CASSHAKTGYYGYTF.

V usage is TRBV9 and J usage is TRBJ2-7, with 9 bases aligning to TRBD1. The CDR3 runs to 15 residues. The trim removed 1 base at V and 2 bases at J, leaving 4 bases unmatched. Germline values: CDR1 SGDLS, CDR2 YYNGEE. For the CDR3, the DNA is TGTGCCAGCAGCGTATTGGGACAGGGACCCTACGAGCAGTACTTC. This gives the protein CASSVLGQGPYEQYF.

CDR3: CASSSTSGGAGELFF. The CDR3 nucleotides read TGTGCCAGCAGCTCGACTAGCGGGGGGGCCGGGGAGCTGTTTTTT. The chain joins TRBV13 to TRBJ2-2, with 14 bases aligning to TRBD2. V gave up 4 bases and J gave up 6 bases; unmatched junction bases: 1. The CDR3 consists of 15 residues. CDR1 PRHDT and CDR2 FYEKMQ come from the germline V gene (reference sequence).

The V and J genes are TRBV2 and TRBJ1-1; D is perhaps TRBD1 (6 bases). V was shortened by 5 bases and J by 0 bases, with 10 bases between the two germline ends. This CDR3 region has 14 residues. Per germline, CDR1 SNHLY and CDR2 FYNNEI. CDR3 sequence reads: CASSIRTVNTEAFF. In DNA form, the CDR3 reads TGTGCCAGCAGTATAAGGACAGTGAACACTGAAGCTTTCTTT. The entire variable domain, with the rest obtained from reference TRBV2 and TRBJ1-1, is as follows: EPEVTQTPSHQVTQMGQEVILRCVPISNHLYFYWYRQILGQKVEFLVSFYNNEISEKSEIFDDQFSVERPDGSNFTLKIRSTKLEDSAMYFCASSIRTVNTEAFFGQGTRLTVV.

The V gene is TRBV5-4, the J gene TRBJ1-1; unclear D gene. CDR3 size: 14 residues. Germline V gene lookup returns CDR1 SGHNT and CDR2 YYREEE (reference sequence). The ends were cut back, 3 bases at V and 12 bases at J, with 21 bases in the middle. In DNA form, the CDR3 reads TGTGCCAGCAGCTCCAGGATACTGTCAGCTACGACTTTCTTT. It yields the protein CASSSRILSATTFF.

As to this clone: Within the sample, other DNA sequences also encode this same CDR3. The chain employs TRBV6-5 and TRBJ1-1; D perhaps matches TRBD1 (6 bases). This CDR3 has 13 amino acids. Trimming took off 6 bases at V and 4 bases at J, with 12 bases between the two ends. Germline V gene sequence: CDR1 MNHEY, CDR2 SVGAGI. The CDR3 here is CASRSGQTTEAFF. For the CDR3, the DNA is TGTGCCAGCAGAAGCGGACAGACCACTGAAGCTTTCTTT.

The chain joins TRBV30 to TRBJ2-7; 8 nucleotides align to TRBD1. V was clipped by 3 bases and J by 13 bases; unmatched bases: 17. There are 14 residues in the CDR3. CDR1 GTSNPN and CDR2 SVGIG come from the germline V gene (reference sequence). CDR3 sequence: CAWRSGQAELSTYF. DNA of the CDR3: TGTGCCTGGAGGTCGGGACAGGCGGAGCTTTCGACATACTTC.

This chain joins TRBV12-5 and TRBJ2-5; no clear D. The CDR3 has 11 amino acids. V dropped 9 bases and J dropped 0 bases, with 5 bases sitting between them. Germline CDR1 and CDR2: LGHNT and FRNRAP. In DNA, the CDR3 is TGTGCTAGGCAGGACCAAGAGACCCAGTACTTC. This sequence encodes CARQDQETQYF.

The chain combines TRBV5-1 with TRBJ2-2; D might be TRBD1 (5 bases). Per the germline V gene, CDR1 is SGHRS and CDR2 is YFSETQ. There are 14 residues in the CDR3. The V end lost 4 bases, the J end lost 0 bases, and 7 bases lay between the germline ends. The CDR3 sequence is CASSTTANTGELFF. Here the CDR3 DNA reads TGCGCCAGCAGCACGACAGCGAACACCGGGGAGCTGTTTTTT.

With respect to this clone: Other DNA variants within this sample encode the same CDR3. This chain uses TRBV5-1 with TRBJ2-7; 11 nucleotides align to TRBD2. Germline V gene data show CDR1 as SGHRS and CDR2 as YFSETQ. This CDR3 contains 17 residues. The V gene end was trimmed by 1 base and the J gene end by 0 bases; junction bases not matched to a gene: 6. DNA of the CDR3: TGCGCCAGCAGCTTGACTAGCGGGGGTATAAGCTCCTACGAGCAGTACTTC. Protein product: CASSLTSGGISSYEQYF. The variable domain in full, with the rest retrieved from reference TRBV5-1 and TRBJ2-7, is KAGVTQTPRYLIKTRGQQVTLSCSPISGHRSVSWYQQTPGQGLQFLFEYFSETQRNKGNFPGRFSGRQFSNSRSEMNVSTLELGDSALYLCASSLTSGGISSYEQYFGPGTRLTVT.

This rearrangement joins TRBV10-3 to TRBJ1-2; D gene uncertain. The CDR3 sequence is 14 residues long. Germline assignment: CDR1 ENHRY and CDR2 SYGVKD. V was cut by 5 bases and J by 0 bases, with 10 bases left in between. The CDR3 loop reads CAISPFGANYGYTF. The CDR3 DNA follows: TGTGCCATCAGTCCGTTCGGGGCTAACTATGGCTACACCTTC.

This sequence joins TRBV5-1 and TRBJ1-1; D call uncertain. The CDR3 totals 14 residues. V lost 2 bases and J lost 5, with 13 bases in between. Germline V CDR1 and CDR2: SGHRS, YFSETQ. The CDR3 protein is CASSLDKIGTEAFF. The CDR3 bases are TGCGCCAGCAGCTTAGACAAAATCGGAACTGAAGCTTTCTTT.

CDR3 in amino acids: CASSAPVLGQGGNEQFF. The DNA of the CDR3 is TGCGCCAGCAGTGCCCCCGTTTTGGGACAGGGCGGGAACGAGCAGTTCTTC. The V gene is TRBV5-1, the J gene TRBJ2-1; 9 bases agree with TRBD1. Germline loops: CDR1 SGHRS, CDR2 YFSETQ. Trimming removed 5 bases from V and 10 bases from J; junction bases left unmatched: 19. This CDR3 has 17 residues.

This clone came up once. This chain joins TRBV6-5 and TRBJ2-3; TRBD1 matches 7 bases. The germline CDR1 and CDR2 sequences are MNHEY and SVGAGI. V dropped 4 bases and J dropped 1; count of bases not matched to a gene: 2. The CDR3 totals 14 residues. For the CDR3, the DNA is TGTGCCAGCAGTTCGGGACAGCGCACAGATACGCAGTATTTT. It translates to CASSSGQRTDTQYF.

The rearrangement joins TRBV10-3 to TRBJ1-4; D uncertain. V was trimmed by 4 bases and J by 4 bases, leaving 10 bases between them. The CDR3 has 14 amino acids. Germline CDR1 reads ENHRY; CDR2 reads SYGVKD. The CDR3 loop reads CAISAGLGNEKLFF. The CDR3 DNA reads as TGTGCCATCAGTGCGGGGTTGGGTAATGAAAAACTGTTTTTT.

The chain combines TRBV9 with TRBJ2-1, with TRBD2 identical over 10 bases. Germline V gene sequence: CDR1 SGDLS, CDR2 YYNGEE. CDR3 size: 14 residues. V was pared by 5 bases and J by 12 bases, with 11 bases of the junction left unmatched. The CDR3 region is CASSQTAGGPGQFF. The CDR3 DNA sequence: TGTGCCAGCAGTCAAACAGCGGGGGGGCCTGGGCAGTTCTTC.

V and J are TRBV7-9 and TRBJ1-5; tentative D call: TRBD1 (6 bases). The CDR3 is 13 residues long. The germline CDR1 and CDR2 sequences are SEHNR and FQNEAQ (reference sequence). The V end was cut by 1 base, the J end by 6 bases, with 7 bases between. In DNA form, the CDR3 reads TGTGCCAGCAGCTTAGAAGGGGGTCAGCCCCAGCATTTT. It yields the protein CASSLEGGQPQHF.

As for this clone: The sample contains more than one DNA sequence encoding this CDR3. The chain combines TRBV4-1 with TRBJ1-5; D gene ambiguous. V lost 3 bases and J 1 base, leaving 10 bases between the germline ends. The CDR3 length is 15 residues. Germline CDR1 reads MGHRA; CDR2 reads YSYEKL. The CDR3 reads CASSQAEESNQPQHF. The CDR3 DNA follows: TGCGCCAGCAGCCAGGCGGAGGAGAGCAATCAGCCCCAGCATTTT.

V gene TRBV23-1 combines with J gene TRBJ1-4, with D unclear. TRBV23-1 is an ORF; its function is uncertain. V was cut by 6 bases and J by 0 bases, with 14 bases left in between. The CDR3 totals 16 residues. Here the CDR3 DNA reads TGCGCCAGCAGAGAAGTGGCGGGGACAACTAATGAAAAACTGTTTTTT. This codes for CASREVAGTTNEKLFF.

The CDR3 reads CASSAQVSYEQYF. DNA for the CDR3: TGTGCCAGCAGTGCTCAGGTGTCCTACGAGCAGTACTTC. The chain joins TRBV2 to TRBJ2-7; D remains ambiguous. The CDR3 extends over 13 amino acids. Germline V gene lookup returns CDR1 SNHLY and CDR2 FYNNEI. V was pared by 4 bases and J by 1 base, with 8 bases between.

This clone was detected once. This chain connects TRBV7-3 to TRBJ2-1; 13 nucleotides agree with TRBD2. The CDR3 has 15 residues. V lost 4 bases to trimming and J lost 6 bases; unmatched junction nucleotides: 3. Germline V gene data show CDR1 as SGHTA and CDR2 as FQGTGA. The CDR3 sequence: CASSSTSGGSNEQFF. CDR3 nucleotides: TGTGCCAGCAGCTCGACTAGCGGGGGGTCCAATGAGCAGTTCTTC.

The CDR3 coding sequence is TGTGCCAGCAGCTTGGCCGCGGCAGGGTATTATTCCGGGGAGCTGTTTTTT. This codes for CASSLAAAGYYSGELFF. This rearrangement joins TRBV5-6 to TRBJ2-2; D is perhaps TRBD1 (5 bases). V dropped 0 bases and J dropped 6 bases, with 18 bases sitting between them. The CDR3 consists of 17 residues. Germline V CDR1 and CDR2: SGHDT, YYEEEE.

This clone has a single count. The CDR3 DNA reads as TGCGCCAGCAGCCGATCGACAGGGACTCTTAACTATGGCTACACCTTC. Translation: CASSRSTGTLNYGYTF. This chain joins TRBV5-1 and TRBJ1-2, with 7 bases lining up with TRBD1. The trim removed 4 bases at V and 1 base at J, leaving 10 bases unmatched. The CDR3 is 16 residues long. From germline, CDR1 is SGHRS and CDR2 YFSETQ.

This clone was found once. The rearrangement uses TRBV9 and TRBJ2-1, with 8 positions matching TRBD2. Germline loops: CDR1 SGDLS, CDR2 YYNGEE. The J segment lost 2 bases and the V segment lost 4 bases, leaving 5 bases of the junction unmatched. The CDR3 runs to 15 residues. In DNA form, the CDR3 reads TGTGCCAGCAGCACGCGGGGGGATCCCTACAATGAGCAGTTCTTC. Translation gives CASSTRGDPYNEQFF. Based on the CDR3 plus reference TRBV9 and TRBJ2-1, the full variable domain is DSGVTQTPKHLITATGQRVTLRCSPRSGDLSVYWYQQSLDQGLQFLIQYYNGEERAKGNILERFSAQQFPDLHSELNLSSLELGDSALYFCASSTRGDPYNEQFFGPGTRLTVL.

This clone has a single count. V usage is TRBV7-9 and J usage is TRBJ2-3, with unresolved D. CDR3 length: 14 residues. CDR1 SEHNR and CDR2 FQNEAQ come from the germline V gene (reference sequence). V was clipped by 1 base and J by 5 bases, with 10 bases between them. The CDR3 reads CASSLGFSGDTQYF. The CDR3 DNA reads as TGTGCCAGCAGCTTAGGTTTCAGTGGAGATACGCAGTATTTT.